This T cell receptor beta chain was recorded in a study of early T cells in non-severe SARS-CoV-2 infection. Study summary: Bulk RNA isolated from unsorted whole blood underwent sequencing; chains were not paired.

Details on this clonotype: Its target is unknown.

Regarding the study as a whole: Matching results from VDJdb favored anti-spike CD8 responses, leaving private and CD4 specificities undetected.

Attached unique molecular identifiers marked individual cDNA molecules. TCRdb itself ran the 5' RACE reads through MiXCR, one entry per CDR3 protein. This table holds tens of thousands of distinct CDR3 sequences, 9.5% to 15% found once. The CDR3 is 14 residues long. Germline CDR1 is SGHAT and CDR2 is FQNNGV. V lost 3 bases and J 7 bases, leaving 13 bases between the germline ends. This sequence originates from an adult who was a healthcare worker with PCR-confirmed SARS-CoV-2 infection or an uninfected control (not recorded which). Material for sequencing was whole blood. This chain joins TRBV11-2 and TRBJ2-4; D gene unclear. The DNA for the CDR3 is TGTGCCAGCAGCTTGGATGACGGATTCAACATTCAGTACTTC. Residues: CASSLDDGFNIQYF.